This is a list of T cell receptor beta chains from one sample in a study of shared clonotypes between healthy human individuals. Profiled with immunoSEQ multiplex PCR; TCRdb holds only in-frame clones, not every one. The sample has millions of clones, over 85% seen once. Sequencing input: naive CD4+ T cells from PBMCs. Receptors originate from a man in his late teens or twenties in good health. Some clones in this sample may be carry-over from other donors' samples. CDR3s include the opening cysteine and the closing phenylalanine or tryptophan. Each record gives: V gene, CDR3 length, J gene, CDR3 protein.

v_gene: TRBV10-3; len: 13; j_gene: TRBJ1-2; CDR3aa: CAISVGQNYGYTF
v_gene: TRBV9; len: 16; j_gene: TRBJ2-2; CDR3aa: CASSVSGFANTGELFF
v_gene: TRBV6-1; len: 15; j_gene: TRBJ2-1; CDR3aa: CASSPRGGSYNEQFF
v_gene: TRBV5-6; len: 12; j_gene: TRBJ2-2; CDR3aa: CASSLLAGELFF
v_gene: TRBV18; len: 12; j_gene: TRBJ1-1; CDR3aa: CASSPPPGQAFF
v_gene: TRBV27; len: 14; j_gene: TRBJ2-7; CDR3aa: CASSLPPGMGEQYF
v_gene: TRBV27; len: 14; j_gene: TRBJ2-7; CDR3aa: CASSYHRAGDEQYF
v_gene: TRBV7-9; len: 16; j_gene: TRBJ2-5; CDR3aa: CASSRGEHIDQETQYF
v_gene: TRBV20-1; len: 11; j_gene: TRBJ2-7; CDR3aa: CSARGAYEQYF
v_gene: TRBV5-1; len: 22; j_gene: TRBJ2-1; CDR3aa: CASSLFSDRERGPSRFHNEQFF